A single sample gave rise to the 9 T cell receptor beta chains below, sequenced in a study of CD8 T cells in Susac syndrome. RNA totalling roughly 0.45 to 1 ug underwent reverse transcription with random hexamers. TCRdb analysed the immunoSEQ multiplex PCR reads with MiXCR anew, one entry per CDR3 protein. The table records about 140,000 distinct CDR3 sequences, 90% to 95% of them present only once. Sequenced: CD8+ T cells from PBMCs. These TCRs come from a human donor in good health.

J is TRBJ1-1 and V is TRBV28; weak D call: TRBD1 (5 bases). Trimming stripped 3 bases from V and 0 bases from J, with 11 bases between. The germline V gene encodes CDR1 MDHEN and CDR2 SYDVKM. The length of the CDR3 is 15 residues. The CDR3 loop reads CASSLGDGMNTEAFF. The CDR3 nucleotides read TGTGCCAGCAGTTTGGGGGACGGTATGAACACTGAAGCTTTCTTT.

For the CDR3, the DNA is TGCAGTGCCGTAGCGGGCTACACAGATACGCAGTATTTT. This gives the protein CSAVAGYTDTQYF. V and J are TRBV20-1 and TRBJ2-3; 7 nucleotides align to TRBD2. Losses at the gene ends were 6 bases for V and 2 bases for J; bases not matched to a gene: 5. The CDR3 is made up of 13 amino acids. The germline V gene has CDR1 DFQATT and CDR2 SNEGSKA (reference sequence).

The genes are TRBV2 and TRBJ2-2; the D gene is possibly TRBD1 (5 bases). CDR3 size: 13 residues. V lost 6 bases, J lost 4 bases, and 9 bases lay in between. In germline, CDR1 is SNHLY, CDR2 FYNNEI. Here the CDR3 reads CASRSGATGELFF. CDR3 in DNA: TGTGCCAGCAGGTCTGGGGCCACCGGGGAGCTGTTTTTT.

The rearrangement links TRBV27 to TRBJ2-3, with D perhaps matching TRBD2 (6 bases). Germline V gene lookup returns CDR1 MNHEY and CDR2 SMNVEV (reference sequence). There are 14 residues in the CDR3. V shed 3 bases and J shed 2 bases, with 9 bases lying between them. CDR3: CASSFGGNTDTQYF. In DNA, the CDR3 is TGTGCCAGCAGTTTCGGGGGTAACACAGATACGCAGTATTTT.

This rearrangement joins TRBV5-6 to TRBJ1-5; D is perhaps TRBD1 (5 bases). The length of the CDR3 is 13 residues. CDR1 and CDR2 (germline): SGHDT, YYEEEE. Trimming removed 3 bases at V and 3 bases at J, with 7 bases between. CDR3: CASSSGYNQPQHF. Here the CDR3 DNA reads TGTGCCAGCAGCTCAGGGTACAATCAGCCCCAGCATTTT.

This sequence joins TRBV7-6 and TRBJ2-1; tentatively, D is TRBD1 (6 bases). Germline V CDR1 and CDR2: SGHVS, FNYEAQ. V lost 5 bases to trimming and J lost 6 bases, with 11 bases between them. CDR3 length: 13 amino acids. The DNA for the CDR3 is TGTGCCAGCAGCCAGGGGTCCCGCAATGAGCAGTTCTTC. This encodes CASSQGSRNEQFF.

CDR3 protein: CASSLEVFYEQYF. The DNA of the CDR3 is TGTGCCAGCAGTTTGGAGGTGTTCTACGAGCAGTACTTC. The J gene is TRBJ2-7, the V gene TRBV12-3 or TRBV12-4; the D gene is possibly TRBD2 (5 bases). CDR3 length: 13 residues. V gave up 3 bases and J gave up 3 bases, with 9 bases separating them.

The chain has TRBV29-1 and TRBJ2-5; D gene uncertain. Germline lookup yields CDR1 SQVTM and CDR2 ANQGSEA. The CDR3 length is 12 residues. Trimming removed 3 bases at V and 3 bases at J, with 8 bases between. The CDR3 loop reads CSVDSGKETQYF. The DNA of the CDR3 is TGCAGCGTTGATAGTGGAAAAGAGACCCAGTACTTC.

V gene TRBV20-1 combines with J gene TRBJ2-1; TRBD2 agrees at 7 bases. The CDR3 sequence is 14 residues long. The trim removed 6 bases at V and 9 bases at J, leaving 14 bases unmatched. Germline CDR1 reads DFQATT; CDR2 reads SNEGSKA (reference sequence). CDR3 amino acids: CSAPFVAGAFEQFF. The CDR3 DNA reads TGCAGTGCCCCATTTGTGGCGGGAGCGTTTGAGCAGTTCTTC.